This T cell receptor (beta chain) was observed in a study of cytomegalovirus exposure and HLA in healthy donors. The PCR contained 60 Vbeta and 13 Jbeta primers. The table came from immunoSEQ multiplex PCR; TCRdb's copy has only in-frame clones and leaves some out. The table records some 83,000 clones, under 80% of them present only once. Overall study findings and caveats: A classifier reportedly called cytomegalovirus status with high sensitivity and specificity. TCR beta sequences reportedly predicted most subjects' HLA-A and HLA-B alleles accurately.

Per the germline V gene, CDR1 is KGHSH and CDR2 is LQKENI. Trimming left V 6 bases short and J 4 bases short, with 18 bases between. This CDR3 is 15 amino acids long. Only a few counts were recorded for this clone. What it binds is unknown. J is TRBJ1-1 and V is TRBV18, with D unresolved. Sequencing was performed on PBMCs. This clonotype was obtained from a man in his sixties in good health and CMV-seronegative. The CDR3 coding sequence is TGTGCCAGCTCTCCAACAATTGACTCGTCCACTGAAGCTTTCTTT. This encodes CASSPTIDSSTEAFF.